The present T cell receptor beta chain was sequenced within a study of tumor-infiltrating lymphocytes in primary liver carcinoma. Study-level results: Tumor top-250-clone fraction significantly exceeded that of blood (p = 0.039).

The CDR3 is 12 residues long. Germline CDR1 SQVTM, CDR2 ANQGSEA. The junction had 7 bases not matched to a gene; V was cut back by 6 bases and J by 8 bases. Priming with a constant-region primer yielded TCR beta cDNA from 400 to 550 ng total RNA. Investigators got TCR beta libraries out of three nested multiplex PCR rounds, done with slightly modified ARM-PCR. Each of the first two PCR rounds ran approximately 11 cycles with TRBV1-TRBV30 forward and C-beta reverse primers. Each CDR3 protein gets one entry after TCRdb re-called the multiplex PCR reads with MiXCR. Here the sample spans tens of thousands of distinct CDR3 sequences, over 60% being singletons. With regard to this clonotype: The antigen remains unidentified.

Co-extraction yielded RNA and DNA from 20-30 mg of unsorted bulk tissue. The material sequenced was liver tumor tissue from sampling region 4. Subset: tumor region T4, right-lateral pole. The source is a man aged 40-49 years with primary liver carcinoma and hepatitis B virus infection. J is TRBJ2-1 and V is TRBV29-1; TRBD2 matches 7 bases. The CDR3 DNA sequence: TGCAGCGTCCTACCAGCGGGATATGAGCAGTTCTTC. As protein: CSVLPAGYEQFF.